Each of the 32 T cell receptor beta chains below was sequenced from the same sample in a study of T-cell memory formation after mild COVID-19. One entry per CDR3 protein results from TCRdb running MiXCR on the 5' RACE reads. Among some 150,000 distinct CDR3 sequences listed, about 14% were seen once. The sequencing sample was made of PBMCs or a T cell subset sorted from them (not recorded which). The receptors shown here come from an adult woman who had mild COVID-19 (a few samples of this study predate the infection). Cell type and time point are not known.

This clonotype showed up just a few times. This rearrangement joins TRBV27 to TRBJ1-6; 9 nucleotides agree with TRBD1. The germline V gene has CDR1 MNHEY and CDR2 SMNVEV (reference sequence). J lost 9 bases, V lost 6 bases, and 9 bases had no gene match. The CDR3 runs to 15 residues. The chain's CDR3 is CASSHGTGWGSPLHF. The DNA for the CDR3 is TGTGCCAGCAGCCATGGGACAGGGTGGGGTTCACCCCTCCACTTT.

The chain joins TRBV6-5 to TRBJ1-1; D might be TRBD1 (6 bases). Germline V gives CDR1 MNHEY, CDR2 SVGAGI. The CDR3 has 14 amino acids. Trimming shortened V by 5 bases and J by 1 base, and 11 bases separated the two germline ends. DNA for the CDR3: TGTGCCAGCAGTGTGGACAGTGGGAACACTGAAGCTTTCTTT. It yields the protein CASSVDSGNTEAFF.

The V gene is TRBV27, the J gene TRBJ2-7; D not resolved. V was trimmed by 9 bases and J by 1 base, leaving 13 bases between them. This CDR3 is built from 13 residues. Germline V gene data show CDR1 as MNHEY and CDR2 as SMNVEV (reference sequence). The chain's CDR3 is CASGPGGSYEQYF. In DNA form, the CDR3 reads TGTGCCAGTGGCCCAGGCGGTTCCTACGAGCAGTACTTC.

This clonotype turned up a few times. This chain uses TRBV9 with TRBJ2-1, with D uncertain. The CDR3 is 14 amino acids. Trimming cost V 0 bases and J 10 bases, with 14 bases left between them. The germline V gene has CDR1 SGDLS and CDR2 YYNGEE. In DNA, the CDR3 is TGTGCCAGCAGCGTAGCTCGTGGAAGCTGGGAGCAGTTCTTC. Amino acids: CASSVARGSWEQFF. The variable domain in full, completed from reference TRBV9 and TRBJ2-1, reads DSGVTQTPKHLITATGQRVTLRCSPRSGDLSVYWYQQSLDQGLQFLIQYYNGEERAKGNILERFSAQQFPDLHSELNLSSLELGDSALYFCASSVARGSWEQFFGPGTRLTVL.

This chain uses TRBV4-2 with TRBJ2-7; TRBD2 matches 9 bases. Germline CDR1 and CDR2: LGHNA and YNFKEQ. The CDR3 has 16 residues. Germline trimming cut 0 bases from V and 3 bases from J; bases unmatched to any gene: 6. The CDR3, as DNA: TGTGCCAGCAGCCAAGAGGTAGTAGCGGGGGTCTACGAGCAGTACTTC. This sequence encodes CASSQEVVAGVYEQYF.

The chain links TRBV29-1 to TRBJ2-7; no firm D call. The CDR3 loop spans 12 amino acids. With 7 bases removed from V and 0 bases from J, the gap between germline ends came to 10 bases. In germline, CDR1 is SQVTM, CDR2 ANQGSEA. The CDR3 nucleotides read TGCAGCGCCCGCGGAGACTCCTACGAGCAGTACTTC. It encodes CSARGDSYEQYF.

The chain joins TRBV9 to TRBJ2-7, with D possibly being TRBD2 (7 bases). CDR1 is SGDLS, CDR2 YYNGEE, per germline. V lost 0 bases, J lost 0 bases, and 13 bases lay in between. The CDR3 is 16 residues long. CDR3 in DNA: TGTGCCAGCAGCGTAGACGGCGGGGGCAGCTCCTACGAGCAGTACTTC. It translates to CASSVDGGGSSYEQYF.

This clonotype was recorded a few times. This sequence joins TRBV19 and TRBJ2-7; 8 bases fit TRBD2. CDR3 length: 15 residues. V lost 1 base and J lost 2; bases outside the gene matches: 4. Germline CDR1 reads LNHDA; CDR2 reads SQIVND (reference sequence). As DNA, the CDR3 is TGTGCCAGTAGTATAGGGGTAGCGGGAACCTACGAGCAGTACTTC. Translated: CASSIGVAGTYEQYF.

At least ten counts were recorded for this clonotype. The rearrangement uses TRBV29-1 and TRBJ2-1, with a weak D call TRBD1 (6 bases). The CDR3 sequence is 12 residues long. Germline CDR1 SQVTM, CDR2 ANQGSEA. Between the trimmed V and J ends, which lost 4 bases and 8 bases, there was a span of 12 bases. As DNA, the CDR3 is TGCAGCGTTGCTCAGGGGTGGGATGAGCAGTTCTTC. This encodes CSVAQGWDEQFF.

The count of this clonotype is one. The V call is TRBV12-3 or TRBV12-4, the J call TRBJ1-1; D unclear. V lost 4 bases to trimming and J lost 6 bases, with 9 bases between them. This CDR3 comprises 12 residues. The DNA for the CDR3 is TGTGCCAGCAGTTATCGGGAACCTGAAGCTTTCTTT. Translated, it gives CASSYREPEAFF.

This clonotype was observed a handful of times. The chain is built from TRBV2 and TRBJ2-7, with D tentatively TRBD2 (5 bases). V was shortened by 7 bases and J by 0 bases, with 16 bases between the two germline ends. In germline, CDR1 is SNHLY, CDR2 FYNNEI. The length of the CDR3 is 15 residues. The CDR3 is CASTGGGRSSYEQYF. For the CDR3, the DNA is TGTGCCAGCACCGGAGGCGGTCGGAGCTCCTACGAGCAGTACTTC. Based on the CDR3 plus reference TRBV2 and TRBJ2-7, the full variable domain is EPEVTQTPSHQVTQMGQEVILRCVPISNHLYFYWYRQILGQKVEFLVSFYNNEISEKSEIFDDQFSVERPDGSNFTLKIRSTKLEDSAMYFCASTGGGRSSYEQYFGPGTRLTVT.

This clonotype has only one observation. The V call is TRBV6-5, the J call TRBJ2-5; D may be TRBD1 (6 bases). V dropped 0 bases and J dropped 4 bases, with 12 bases sitting between them. Germline V lookup: CDR1 MNHEY, CDR2 SVGAGI. CDR3 length: 15 amino acids. The CDR3 DNA is TGTGCCAGCAGTTACTCGGGGCAGGGGTCAGAGACCCAGTACTTC. This sequence encodes CASSYSGQGSETQYF.

This clonotype was observed a few times. The J gene is TRBJ2-7, the V gene TRBV4-1; no reliable D call. The V end lost 1 base, the J end lost 7 bases, and 14 bases lay between the germline ends. Germline assignment: CDR1 MGHRA and CDR2 YSYEKL. The CDR3 covers 14 residues. The CDR3, as DNA: TGCGCCAGCAGCCAAGTTCAGGCGGCGCGGGAGCAGTACTTC. Amino acid sequence: CASSQVQAAREQYF.

The count of this clonotype is one. V is TRBV7-9 and J is TRBJ2-7; D is unresolved. The CDR3 sequence is 16 residues long. Trimming removed 1 base at V and 3 bases at J, with 16 bases between. CDR1 and CDR2 (germline): SEHNR, FQNEAQ (reference sequence). The CDR3 loop is CASSLGTSPGYYEQYF. As DNA, the CDR3 is TGTGCCAGCAGCTTAGGTACCTCCCCCGGCTACTACGAGCAGTACTTC.

This clonotype was seen only a few times. The chain combines TRBV29-1 with TRBJ1-1; D unresolved. The CDR3 has 11 residues. CDR1 is SQVTM, CDR2 ANQGSEA, per germline. V was pared by 3 bases and J by 1 base, with 3 bases between. CDR3 sequence (DNA): TGCAGCGTTGATGGGAACACTGAAGCTTTCTTT. Translating gives CSVDGNTEAFF.

This clonotype was picked up a small number of times. The CDR3 reads CASSLIRNQPQHF. The DNA for the CDR3 is TGTGCCAGCAGTTTGATCCGGAATCAGCCCCAGCATTTT. The V call is TRBV12-3 or TRBV12-4, the J call TRBJ1-5; no reliable D call. The CDR3 has 13 residues. V lost 3 bases and J lost 4, with 7 bases in between.

The chain is built from TRBV7-9 and TRBJ2-3, with 8 bases identical to TRBD2. The trim removed 2 bases at V and 4 bases at J, leaving 2 bases unmatched. The CDR3 is 14 amino acids. CDR1 is SEHNR and CDR2 is FQNEAQ in the germline V gene (reference sequence). The CDR3 sequence is CASSLSGSADTQYF. CDR3 nucleotides: TGTGCCAGCAGCTTAAGCGGGAGCGCAGATACGCAGTATTTT.

The rearrangement joins TRBV30 to TRBJ1-1, with no clear D. The germline V gene has CDR1 GTSNPN and CDR2 SVGIG (reference sequence). Deletions cut 0 bases from V and 3 bases from J, with 8 bases between. The CDR3 covers 13 residues. CDR3 DNA: TGTGCCTGGAGTGTATTATTCGACACTGAAGCTTTCTTT. Residues: CAWSVLFDTEAFF.

The chain is built from TRBV15 and TRBJ1-5; 7 bases map to TRBD1. Germline V lookup: CDR1 LNHNV, CDR2 YYDKDF (reference sequence). This CDR3 region has 16 residues. The V segment lost 1 base and the J segment 5 bases; nucleotides outside the gene matches: 8. In DNA form, the CDR3 reads TGTGCCACCAGCAGAGCTAGACAGGGTAGGCATCAGCCCCAGCATTTT. Protein sequence: CATSRARQGRHQPQHF.

The table lists this clonotype with many counts. The chain has TRBV11-3 and TRBJ2-7; 11 nucleotides line up with TRBD1. The junction had 14 bases not matched to a gene; V was cut back by 4 bases and J by 0 bases. From germline, CDR1 is SGHNT and CDR2 YENEEA. The CDR3 spans 19 residues. The CDR3 nucleotides are TGTGCCAGCAGCTCTCACCCCGGGACAGGGGGTATGAGCTCCTACGAGCAGTACTTC. It codes for CASSSHPGTGGMSSYEQYF.

The table lists this clonotype with many counts. The chain combines TRBV9 with TRBJ2-7; TRBD2 might be the D (5 bases). Germline-derived CDR1 and CDR2 are SGDLS and YYNGEE. Trimming took off 3 bases at V and 1 base at J, with 17 bases between the two ends. The CDR3 has 16 amino acids. The CDR3, as DNA: TGTGCCAGCAGCGGGGATTCGACAACGGGGTCCTACGAGCAGTACTTC. Protein sequence: CASSGDSTTGSYEQYF.

The V gene is TRBV23-1, the J gene TRBJ1-5; TRBD1 might be the D (5 bases). TRBV23-1 is flagged as an ORF with uncertain function. The CDR3 has 19 amino acids. V was cut by 4 bases and J by 0 bases, with 22 bases left in between. The CDR3 DNA follows: TGCGCCAGCAGTCCCCGGGGCAGGGACCGCAATTATAGCAATCAGCCCCAGCATTTT. Encoded protein: CASSPRGRDRNYSNQPQHF.

The J gene is TRBJ2-2, the V gene TRBV4-1; 7 bases line up with TRBD1. J lost 6 bases, V lost 1 base, and 5 bases had no gene match. Germline CDR1 and CDR2: MGHRA and YSYEKL. The CDR3 contains 15 residues. The CDR3 region has the DNA TGCGCCAGCAGCCAAGTACAGGGGCGGTCCGGGGAGCTGTTTTTT. Amino acids: CASSQVQGRSGELFF.

This clonotype was counted between two and nine times. The chain recombines TRBV11-2 with TRBJ2-7; D gene unclear. Germline CDR1 and CDR2: SGHAT and FQNNGV. V gave up 5 bases and J gave up 4 bases, with 9 bases separating them. The CDR3 sequence is 12 residues long. The CDR3 nucleotides read TGTGCCAGCAGCGCCCTCCTATACGAGCAGTACTTC. Protein sequence: CASSALLYEQYF.

This clonotype was seen more than once but under ten times. This rearrangement joins TRBV9 to TRBJ2-3; TRBD2 is a possible D gene (6 bases). CDR1 is SGDLS, CDR2 YYNGEE, per germline. The CDR3 has 15 residues. V was pared by 4 bases and J by 2 bases, with 14 bases between. The CDR3, as DNA: TGTGCCAGCAGCAAACACTGGACTATCACAGATACGCAGTATTTT. This codes for CASSKHWTITDTQYF.

In its sample, this clonotype was seen a few times. J is TRBJ2-3 and V is TRBV7-8; TRBD2 agrees at 8 bases. Germline trimming cut 5 bases from V and 9 bases from J; bases unmatched to any gene: 13. The CDR3 consists of 15 residues. Per the germline V gene, CDR1 is SGHVS and CDR2 is FQNEAQ. The CDR3 DNA sequence: TGTGCCAGCAGCCCCGTCGGGGGGGGGGCAGGCACGCAGTATTTT. It codes for CASSPVGGGAGTQYF. The full variable domain, in which reference TRBV7-8 and TRBJ2-3 provide the parts outside the CDR3, is GAGVSQSPRYKVAKRGQDVALRCDPISGHVSLFWYQQALGQGPEFLTYFQNEAQLDKSGLPSDRFFAERPEGSVSTLKIQRTQQEDSAVYLCASSPVGGGAGTQYFGPGTRLTVL.

V and J are TRBV4-3 and TRBJ2-3; TRBD1 aligns across 8 bases. The CDR3 has 18 residues. In germline, CDR1 is LGHNA, CDR2 YSLEER. Trimming removed 1 base from V and 3 bases from J; junction bases left unmatched: 12. The CDR3 DNA is TGCGCCAGCAGCCAAGCCTGGGCCCCCGACAGGGGAACAGATACGCAGTATTTT. It specifies CASSQAWAPDRGTDTQYF.

The rearrangement joins TRBV19 to TRBJ2-7; tentatively, D is TRBD2 (7 bases). CDR1 is LNHDA and CDR2 is SQIVND in the germline V gene (reference sequence). There are 16 residues in the CDR3. Trimming stripped 6 bases from V and 0 bases from J, with 18 bases between. The CDR3 reads CASSVGGSGYSYEQYF. CDR3 DNA: TGTGCCAGTAGCGTAGGGGGTAGCGGGTACTCCTACGAGCAGTACTTC.

Here the CDR3 DNA reads TGTGCCAGCAGTTTCCAGGGTTTAGAGACCCAGTACTTC. It codes for CASSFQGLETQYF. The chain combines TRBV12-3 or TRBV12-4 with TRBJ2-5, with D possibly TRBD1 on 5 matching bases. This CDR3 is built from 13 residues. Deletions cut 3 bases from V and 4 bases from J, with 9 bases between.

The V and J genes are TRBV7-2 and TRBJ2-7; 9 nucleotides align to TRBD1. Germline V CDR1 and CDR2: SGHTA, FQGNSA. This CDR3 is built from 13 residues. Trimming took 5 bases from V and 3 from J; bases not matched to a gene: 2. The CDR3 nucleotides are TGTGCCAGCAGCCGGGGACAGGGCTACGAGCAGTACTTC. Residues: CASSRGQGYEQYF.

This clonotype appeared many times. The rearrangement joins TRBV4-3 to TRBJ2-1, with TRBD2 identical over 10 bases. This CDR3 region has 17 residues. Germline V lookup: CDR1 LGHNA, CDR2 YSLEER. V dropped 1 base and J dropped 4; count of bases not matched to a gene: 7. This CDR3 reads CASSQVLAGGTYNEQFF. CDR3 coding DNA: TGCGCCAGCAGCCAAGTCTTAGCGGGAGGAACTTACAATGAGCAGTTCTTC.

About this clonotype itself: Its ends do not fully match the called genes, so a read error is possible. The chain has TRBV6-1 and TRBJ1-1; no clear D. CDR1 is MNHNS and CDR2 is SASEGT in the germline V gene. This CDR3 contains 16 residues. The CDR3 sequence is CAISEASARTNTEAFF. CDR3 nucleotide sequence: TGTGCCATCAGTGAAGCGTCAGCAAGGACGAACACTGAAGCTTTCTTT.